The rows below give T cell receptor beta chains drawn from one sample of a study of T cell changes during pregnancy in multiple sclerosis. The table came from immunoSEQ multiplex PCR; TCRdb's copy has only in-frame clones and leaves some out. Here the sample spans fewer than 35,000 clones, over 75% being singletons. The sequencing here drew on CD8+ T cells from peripheral blood mononuclear cells, taken in the second trimester of pregnancy. The source is a female donor with multiple sclerosis, enrolled in a pregnancy study. CDR3s include the opening cysteine and the closing phenylalanine or tryptophan. A D gene is named only where the DNA matches it firmly. Where a row states a size, it is once, few, many or the class of an expanded clone; other rows omit it.

D,V,size,J,DNA,CDR3
NA,TRBV27,NA,TRBJ2-7,TGTGCCAGCAGTTTATTATCAGGGCGCTTGGGTTACGAGCAGTACTTC,CASSLLSGRLGYEQYF
NA,TRBV13,NA,TRBJ1-2,TGTGCCAGCAGCTTAGGCCACTCGGACACTCTCTATGGCTACACCTTC,CASSLGHSDTLYGYTF
TRBD2,TRBV7-9,NA,TRBJ2-1,TGTGCCAGCAGCTTAGCGGGAGGGCTCTACAATGAGCAGTTCTTC,CASSLAGGLYNEQFF
TRBD1,TRBV7-9,medium-sized,TRBJ2-7,TGTGCCAGCAGCCCCCAGACAGGGGCCAACGAGCAGTACTTC,CASSPQTGANEQYF
TRBD2,TRBV7-2,NA,TRBJ2-7,TGTGCCAGCAGCTTAGTCGCTAGCGGGAGCGGCTACGAGCAGTACTTC,CASSLVASGSGYEQYF
NA,TRBV13,NA,TRBJ2-7,TGTGCCAGCAGCTCGGGGAGCGGTCGCTCCTACGAGCAGTACTTC,CASSSGSGRSYEQYF
NA,TRBV2,NA,TRBJ2-7,TGTGCCAGCAGTGAAGCGCTTGACTACCCCTACGAGCAGTACTTC,CASSEALDYPYEQYF
NA,TRBV19,NA,TRBJ2-1,TGTGCCAGTAGTACCGGACCAGGAGGTGGGTACAATGAGCAGTTCTTC,CASSTGPGGGYNEQFF
NA,TRBV13,NA,TRBJ1-4,TGTGCCAGCAGCCTTCGGGGAGGGGAAAAACTGTTTTTT,CASSLRGGEKLFF
NA,TRBV10-3,NA,TRBJ1-2,TGTGCCATCCCCGCGGATAAGAATTATGGCTACACCTTC,CAIPADKNYGYTF
NA,TRBV6-1,once,TRBJ1-2,TGTGCCAGCCAGGGGTTCTATGGCTACACCTTC,CASQGFYGYTF
TRBD1,TRBV29-1,NA,TRBJ1-1,TGCAGCGTTGTTCAGGGGGCGGGCTGGAACACTGAAGCTTTCTTT,CSVVQGAGWNTEAFF
TRBD2,TRBV4-1,NA,TRBJ2-7,TGCGCCAGCAGCCCCCGGACTAGCGGAAGTAGGTATTACGAGCAGTACTTC,CASSPRTSGSRYYEQYF
TRBD2,TRBV7-6,NA,TRBJ2-7,TGTGCCAGCAGCTTAGGGTTAGCGGGAGGGACCTACGAGCAGTACTTC,CASSLGLAGGTYEQYF
TRBD2,TRBV4-3,NA,TRBJ2-1,TGCGCCAGCAGCCAGTCCTTAGCGGGGCTAAACAATGAGCAGTTCTTC,CASSQSLAGLNNEQFF
NA,TRBV29-1,NA,TRBJ2-1,TGCAGCGTTGAACGTGGGGGGGCCTGGAGCTCCTACAATGAGCAGTTCTTC,CSVERGGAWSSYNEQFF
NA,TRBV19,NA,TRBJ2-7,TGTGCCAGTAGTATTATCGGCGGGACCTATTACGAGCAGTACTTC,CASSIIGGTYYEQYF
NA,TRBV14,NA,TRBJ2-2,TGTGCCAGCAGCCAAGAAGGGTCGGGGAGCACCGGGGAGCTGTTTTTT,CASSQEGSGSTGELFF
NA,TRBV28,NA,TRBJ2-7,TGTGCCAGCAGTTTAGTCCCCGGTTCCTACGAGCAGTACTTC,CASSLVPGSYEQYF
TRBD2,TRBV30,NA,TRBJ2-3,TGTGCCTGGAGTGTAACTAGCGGTAGCACAGATACGCAGTATTTT,CAWSVTSGSTDTQYF
NA,TRBV4-2,NA,TRBJ2-1,TGTGCCAGCAGCCAAGGCCCTGGAGGGGGGGGCAATGAGCAGTTCTTC,CASSQGPGGGGNEQFF
NA,TRBV2,once,TRBJ2-5,TGTGCCAGCAGTGCCCGGGAGACCCAGTACTTC,CASSARETQYF
NA,TRBV7-9,NA,TRBJ2-7,TGTGCCAGCTCTCCAGGCTCCCCTTGGAACGAGCAGTACTTC,CASSPGSPWNEQYF
TRBD2,TRBV29-1,NA,TRBJ2-1,TGCAGCGTTGACGCCCTTCTTAGCGGGGCCAACAATGAGCAGTTCTTC,CSVDALLSGANNEQFF
TRBD1,TRBV6-1,NA,TRBJ2-1,TGTGCCAGCGGCACCGGACAGGGTGGCTACAATGAGCAGTTCTTC,CASGTGQGGYNEQFF
TRBD2,TRBV19,NA,TRBJ2-7,TGTGCCAGTCAGCGGGACGAAACCTACGAGCAGTACTTC,CASQRDETYEQYF
TRBD1,TRBV6-1,NA,TRBJ1-2,TGTGCCAGCAGTGTCGGACAGGGCTATGGCTACACCTTC,CASSVGQGYGYTF
NA,TRBV2,NA,TRBJ1-2,TGTGCCAGCCCCCCCGACTCAGGGGTTGGCTACACCTTC,CASPPDSGVGYTF
TRBD2,TRBV28,NA,TRBJ2-3,TGTGCCAGCAGTCCCGTGAATGGACTAGCAGGAGATACGCAGTATTTT,CASSPVNGLAGDTQYF
TRBD2,TRBV11-2,NA,TRBJ2-7,TGTGCCAGCAGCCGCCTAGCGGGATCCTACGAGCAGTACTTC,CASSRLAGSYEQYF
TRBD2,TRBV29-1,once,TRBJ2-5,TGCAGCGTTGTGGCTAGCGGGAGAAAGGAGACCCAGTACTTC,CSVVASGRKETQYF
TRBD2,TRBV7-9,NA,TRBJ2-3,TGTGCCAGCAGCGGGACTAGCGGGATTGTATATACGCAGTATTTT,CASSGTSGIVYTQYF
NA,TRBV6-1,NA,TRBJ2-1,TGTGCCAGCAGTGGTAGCGAAACAAATGAGCAGTTCTTC,CASSGSETNEQFF
NA,TRBV7-8,NA,TRBJ2-7,TGTGCCAGCAGCCCTCTTCAGGCAAGCGGAACCTACGAGCAGTACTTC,CASSPLQASGTYEQYF
TRBD2,TRBV10-2,NA,TRBJ2-1,TGCGCCAGCAGTGAGTCAGTGGCGGGAGGGCCGAGTGAGCAGTTCTTC,CASSESVAGGPSEQFF
NA,TRBV7-9,NA,TRBJ1-1,TGTGCCAGCAGCTCACCCCGGGGGAACACTGAAGCTTTCTTT,CASSSPRGNTEAFF
NA,TRBV19,NA,TRBJ2-1,TGTGCCAGTAGCCTTCAGGGGCGGTACAATGAGCAGTTCTTC,CASSLQGRYNEQFF
NA,TRBV29-1,NA,TRBJ1-1,TGCAGCGTTGAACAGGGGCTGGGGGACACTGAAGCTTTCTTT,CSVEQGLGDTEAFF
TRBD2,TRBV9,NA,TRBJ2-5,TGTGCCAGCAGCGTCCCTCCGGGACTAGCGGTCCCCCAGTACTTC,CASSVPPGLAVPQYF
TRBD2,TRBV9,NA,TRBJ2-1,TGTGCCAGCAGCGTAAGGACTAGCGGGAGGCCCTGGAGCTCCTACAATGAGCAGTTCTTC,CASSVRTSGRPWSSYNEQFF
TRBD1,TRBV7-8,NA,TRBJ2-7,TGTGCCAGCAGCTTAAGGGACAGTTACGAGCAGTACTTC,CASSLRDSYEQYF
NA,TRBV18,NA,TRBJ2-1,TGTGCCAGCTCCCGAGACAGGTCCGGTGAGCAGTTCTTC,CASSRDRSGEQFF
NA,TRBV6-6,NA,TRBJ2-1,TGTGCCAGCAGTTACGGTGTCGAGGGGGGGAATGAGCAGTTCTTC,CASSYGVEGGNEQFF
TRBD1,TRBV5-1,NA,TRBJ1-2,TGCGCCAGCAGCCCCGGACAGGGAGACTATGGCTACACCTTC,CASSPGQGDYGYTF
NA,TRBV28,NA,TRBJ2-5,TGTGCCAGCAGTCCCTCGGGGCAAGAGACCCAGTACTTC,CASSPSGQETQYF
TRBD2,TRBV9,NA,TRBJ2-5,TGTGCCAGCAGCTTGGGACTAGCGGGATTCCAAGAGACCCAGTACTTC,CASSLGLAGFQETQYF